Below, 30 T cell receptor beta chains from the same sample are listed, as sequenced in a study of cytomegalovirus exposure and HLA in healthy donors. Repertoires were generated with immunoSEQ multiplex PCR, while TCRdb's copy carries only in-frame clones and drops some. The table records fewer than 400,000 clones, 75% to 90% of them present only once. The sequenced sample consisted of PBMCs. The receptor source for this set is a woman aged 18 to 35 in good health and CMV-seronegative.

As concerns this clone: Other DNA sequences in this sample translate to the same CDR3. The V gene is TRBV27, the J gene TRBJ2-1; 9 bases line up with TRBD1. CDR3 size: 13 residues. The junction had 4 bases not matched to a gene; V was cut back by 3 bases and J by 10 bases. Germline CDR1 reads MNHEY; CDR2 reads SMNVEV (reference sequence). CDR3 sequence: CASSFTGGNEQFF. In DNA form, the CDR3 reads TGTGCCAGCAGTTTCACAGGGGGCAACGAGCAGTTCTTC.

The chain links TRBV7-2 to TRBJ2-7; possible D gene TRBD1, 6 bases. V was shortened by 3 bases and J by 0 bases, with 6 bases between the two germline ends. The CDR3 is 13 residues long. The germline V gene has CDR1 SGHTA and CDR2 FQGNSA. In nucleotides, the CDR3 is TGTGCCAGCAGCTTGGGACACTCCTACGAGCAGTACTTC. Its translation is CASSLGHSYEQYF.

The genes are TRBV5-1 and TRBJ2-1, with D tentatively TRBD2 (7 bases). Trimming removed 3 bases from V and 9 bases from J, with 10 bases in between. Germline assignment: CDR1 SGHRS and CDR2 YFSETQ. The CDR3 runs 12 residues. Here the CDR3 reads CASSSGGAEQFF. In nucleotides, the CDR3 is TGCGCCAGCAGCTCTGGGGGGGCTGAGCAGTTCTTC.

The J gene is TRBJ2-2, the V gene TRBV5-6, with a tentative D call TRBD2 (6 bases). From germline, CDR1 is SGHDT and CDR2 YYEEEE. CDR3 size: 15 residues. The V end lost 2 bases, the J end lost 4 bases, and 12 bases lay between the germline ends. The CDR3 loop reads CASSFPGLGTGELFF. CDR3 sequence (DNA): TGTGCCAGCAGCTTTCCGGGACTGGGCACCGGGGAGCTGTTTTTT.

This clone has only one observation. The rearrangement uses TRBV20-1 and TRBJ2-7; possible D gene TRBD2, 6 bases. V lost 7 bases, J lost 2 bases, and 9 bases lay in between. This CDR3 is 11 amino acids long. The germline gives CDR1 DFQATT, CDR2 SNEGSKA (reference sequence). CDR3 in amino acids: CSGRTTYEQYF. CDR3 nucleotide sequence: TGCAGTGGGAGGACTACCTACGAGCAGTACTTC.

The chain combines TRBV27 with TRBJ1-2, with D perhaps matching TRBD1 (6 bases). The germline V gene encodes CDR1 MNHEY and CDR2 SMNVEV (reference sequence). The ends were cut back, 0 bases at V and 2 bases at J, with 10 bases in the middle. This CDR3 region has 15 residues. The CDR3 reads CASSLSPGVNYGYTF. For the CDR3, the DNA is TGTGCCAGCAGTTTATCTCCAGGGGTGAACTATGGCTACACCTTC.

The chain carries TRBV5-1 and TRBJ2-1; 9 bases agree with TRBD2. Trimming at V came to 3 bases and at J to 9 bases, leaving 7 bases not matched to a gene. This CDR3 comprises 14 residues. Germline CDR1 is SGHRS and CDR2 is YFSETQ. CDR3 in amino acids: CASSWLAGRGEQFF. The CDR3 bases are TGCGCCAGCAGCTGGCTAGCGGGAAGGGGTGAGCAGTTCTTC.

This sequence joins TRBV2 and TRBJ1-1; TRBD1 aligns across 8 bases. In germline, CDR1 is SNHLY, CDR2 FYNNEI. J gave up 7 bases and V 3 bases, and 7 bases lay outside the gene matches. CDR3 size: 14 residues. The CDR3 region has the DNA TGTGCCAGCAGTGACCCAGGGGGCTCCATTGAAGCTTTCTTT. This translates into CASSDPGGSIEAFF.

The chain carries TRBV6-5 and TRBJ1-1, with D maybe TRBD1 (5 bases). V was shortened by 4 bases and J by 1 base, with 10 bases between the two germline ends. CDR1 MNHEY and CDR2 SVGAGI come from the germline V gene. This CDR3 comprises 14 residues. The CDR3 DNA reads TGTGCCAGCAGTTCCCCCAGGGCGAACACTGAAGCTTTCTTT. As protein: CASSSPRANTEAFF.

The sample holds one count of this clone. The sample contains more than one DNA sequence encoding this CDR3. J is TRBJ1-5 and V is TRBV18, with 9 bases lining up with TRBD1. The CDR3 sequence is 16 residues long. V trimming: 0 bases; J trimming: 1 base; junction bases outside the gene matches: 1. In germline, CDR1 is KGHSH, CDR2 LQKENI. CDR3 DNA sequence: TGTGCCAGCTCACCACCGGGACAGGGAAGCAATCAGCCCCAGCATTTT. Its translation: CASSPPGQGSNQPQHF.

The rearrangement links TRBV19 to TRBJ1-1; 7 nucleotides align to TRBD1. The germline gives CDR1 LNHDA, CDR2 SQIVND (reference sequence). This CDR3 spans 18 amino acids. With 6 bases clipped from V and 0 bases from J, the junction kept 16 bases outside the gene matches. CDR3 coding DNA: TGTGCCAGTAGCCCGCCCTTAGGGGGCATTCTCATGAACACTGAAGCTTTCTTT. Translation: CASSPPLGGILMNTEAFF.

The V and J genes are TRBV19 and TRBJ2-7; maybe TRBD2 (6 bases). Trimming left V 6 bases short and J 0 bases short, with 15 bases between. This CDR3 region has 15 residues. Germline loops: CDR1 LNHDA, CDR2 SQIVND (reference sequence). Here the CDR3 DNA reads TGTGCCAGTAGCTCCCTGCGGGACCACTCCTACGAGCAGTACTTC. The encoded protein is CASSSLRDHSYEQYF. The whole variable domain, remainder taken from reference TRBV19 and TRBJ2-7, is DGGITQSPKYLFRKEGQNVTLSCEQNLNHDAMYWYRQDPGQGLRLIYYSQIVNDFQKGDIAEGYSVSREKKESFPLTVTSAQKNPTAFYLCASSSLRDHSYEQYFGPGTRLTVT.

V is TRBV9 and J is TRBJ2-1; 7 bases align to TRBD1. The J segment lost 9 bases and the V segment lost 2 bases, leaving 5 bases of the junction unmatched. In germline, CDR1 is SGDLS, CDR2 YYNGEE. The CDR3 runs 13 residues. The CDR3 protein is CASSVGQVSEQFF. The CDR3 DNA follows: TGTGCCAGCAGCGTCGGACAGGTCAGTGAGCAGTTCTTC.

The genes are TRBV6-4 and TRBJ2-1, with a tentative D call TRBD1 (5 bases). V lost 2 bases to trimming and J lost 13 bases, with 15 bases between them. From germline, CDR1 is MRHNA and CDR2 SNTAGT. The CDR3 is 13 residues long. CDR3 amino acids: CASSDGINRNQFF. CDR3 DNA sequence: TGTGCCAGCAGTGACGGCATCAACAGGAACCAGTTCTTC.

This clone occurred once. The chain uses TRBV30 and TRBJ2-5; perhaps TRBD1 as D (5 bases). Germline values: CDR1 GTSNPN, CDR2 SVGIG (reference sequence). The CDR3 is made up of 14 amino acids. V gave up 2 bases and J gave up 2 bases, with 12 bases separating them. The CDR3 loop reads CAWSKGAHQETQYF. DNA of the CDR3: TGTGCCTGGAGTAAAGGGGCTCATCAAGAGACCCAGTACTTC.

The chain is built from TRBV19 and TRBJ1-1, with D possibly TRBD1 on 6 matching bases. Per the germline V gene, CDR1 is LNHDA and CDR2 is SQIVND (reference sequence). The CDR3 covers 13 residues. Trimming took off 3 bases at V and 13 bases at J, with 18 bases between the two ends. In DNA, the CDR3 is TGTGCCAGTAGTATGATGTCGACAGGCTTACTTTTCTTT. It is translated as CASSMMSTGLLFF.

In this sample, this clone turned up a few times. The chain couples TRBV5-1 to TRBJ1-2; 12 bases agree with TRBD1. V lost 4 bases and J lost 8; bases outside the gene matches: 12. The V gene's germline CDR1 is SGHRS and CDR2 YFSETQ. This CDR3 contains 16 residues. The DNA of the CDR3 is TGCGCCAGCAGCGGGATACCGGGACAGGGGGCGGGAGGCTACACCTTC. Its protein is CASSGIPGQGAGGYTF.

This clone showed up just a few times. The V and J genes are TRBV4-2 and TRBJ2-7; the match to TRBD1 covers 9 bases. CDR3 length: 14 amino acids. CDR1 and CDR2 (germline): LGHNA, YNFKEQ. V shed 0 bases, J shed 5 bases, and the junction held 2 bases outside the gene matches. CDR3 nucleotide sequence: TGTGCCAGCAGCCAAGAACAGGGGGCGGACGAGCAGTACTTC. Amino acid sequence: CASSQEQGADEQYF.

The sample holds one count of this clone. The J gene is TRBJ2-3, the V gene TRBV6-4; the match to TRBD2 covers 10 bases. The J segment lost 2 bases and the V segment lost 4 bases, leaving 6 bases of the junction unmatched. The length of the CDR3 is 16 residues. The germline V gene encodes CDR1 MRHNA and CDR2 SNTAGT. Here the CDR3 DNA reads TGTGCCAGCAGTGCCGAAGCGGGAGGGCCCACAGATACGCAGTATTTT. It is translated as CASSAEAGGPTDTQYF.

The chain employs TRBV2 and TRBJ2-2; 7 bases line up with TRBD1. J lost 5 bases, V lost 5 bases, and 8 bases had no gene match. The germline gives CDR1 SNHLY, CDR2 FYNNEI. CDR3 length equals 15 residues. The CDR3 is CASSSGQTRTGELFF. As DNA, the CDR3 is TGTGCCAGCAGTTCGGGACAGACGAGGACCGGGGAGCTGTTTTTT.

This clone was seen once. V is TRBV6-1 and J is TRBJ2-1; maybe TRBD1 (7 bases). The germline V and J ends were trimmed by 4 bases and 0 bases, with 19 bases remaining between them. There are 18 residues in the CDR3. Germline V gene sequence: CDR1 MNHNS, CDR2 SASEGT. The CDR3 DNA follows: TGTGCCAGCAGTGCCCCCCCAGGGGGGACTGTCTCCTACAATGAGCAGTTCTTC. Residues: CASSAPPGGTVSYNEQFF.

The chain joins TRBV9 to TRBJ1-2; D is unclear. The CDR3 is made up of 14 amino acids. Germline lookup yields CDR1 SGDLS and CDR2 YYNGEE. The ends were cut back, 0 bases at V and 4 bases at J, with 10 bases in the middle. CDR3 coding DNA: TGTGCCAGCAGCGTAGGTTCAGGCCTCTATGGCTACACCTTC. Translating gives CASSVGSGLYGYTF.

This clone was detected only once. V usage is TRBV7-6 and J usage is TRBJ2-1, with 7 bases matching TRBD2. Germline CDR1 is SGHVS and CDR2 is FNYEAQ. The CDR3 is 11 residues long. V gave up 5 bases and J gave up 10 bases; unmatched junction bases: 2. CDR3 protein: CASSRAGEQFF. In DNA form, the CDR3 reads TGTGCCAGCAGCCGAGCGGGGGAGCAGTTCTTC.

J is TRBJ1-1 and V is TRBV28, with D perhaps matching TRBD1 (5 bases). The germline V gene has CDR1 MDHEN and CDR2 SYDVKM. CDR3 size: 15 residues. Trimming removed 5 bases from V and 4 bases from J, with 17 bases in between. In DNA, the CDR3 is TGTGCCAGCAGTCTAGGGGCCGCTGGCGGCACTGAAGCTTTCTTT. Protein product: CASSLGAAGGTEAFF.

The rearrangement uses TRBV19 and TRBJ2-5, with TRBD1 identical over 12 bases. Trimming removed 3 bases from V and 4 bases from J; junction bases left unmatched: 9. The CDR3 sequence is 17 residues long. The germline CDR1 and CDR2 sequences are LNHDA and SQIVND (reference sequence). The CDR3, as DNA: TGTGCCAGTAGTATTTTGGGACAGGGGGCGGTAGGAGAGACCCAGTACTTC. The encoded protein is CASSILGQGAVGETQYF.

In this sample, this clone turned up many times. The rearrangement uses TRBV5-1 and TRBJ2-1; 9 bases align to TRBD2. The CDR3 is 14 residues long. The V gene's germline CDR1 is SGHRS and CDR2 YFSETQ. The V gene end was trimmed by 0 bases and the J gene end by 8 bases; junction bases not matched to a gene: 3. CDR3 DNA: TGCGCCAGCAGCTTGGAGTGGACTAGCGATGAGCAGTTCTTC. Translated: CASSLEWTSDEQFF.

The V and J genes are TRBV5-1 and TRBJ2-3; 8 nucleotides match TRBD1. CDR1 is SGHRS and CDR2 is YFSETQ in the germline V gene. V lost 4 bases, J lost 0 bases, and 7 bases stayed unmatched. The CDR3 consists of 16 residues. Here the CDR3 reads CASSPGQGLSTDTQYF. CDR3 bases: TGCGCCAGCAGCCCAGGACAGGGATTGAGCACAGATACGCAGTATTTT.

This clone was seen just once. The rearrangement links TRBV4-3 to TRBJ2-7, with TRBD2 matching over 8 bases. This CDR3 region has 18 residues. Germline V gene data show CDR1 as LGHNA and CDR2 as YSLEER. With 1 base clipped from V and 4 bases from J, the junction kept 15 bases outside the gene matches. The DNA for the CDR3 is TGCGCCAGCAGCCAAGCAGGAAGTAGCGGGACCAACTTTTACGAGCAGTACTTC. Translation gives CASSQAGSSGTNFYEQYF.

Here the CDR3 DNA reads TGTGCCAGCAGTGACGTGCCCCACTGGGGGGAACATAGCAATCAGCCCCAGCATTTT. This codes for CASSDVPHWGEHSNQPQHF. The chain uses TRBV6-1 and TRBJ1-5; D may be TRBD1 (5 bases). Trimming removed 3 bases from V and 0 bases from J, with 21 bases in between. CDR3 size: 19 residues. Germline V CDR1 and CDR2: MNHNS, SASEGT.

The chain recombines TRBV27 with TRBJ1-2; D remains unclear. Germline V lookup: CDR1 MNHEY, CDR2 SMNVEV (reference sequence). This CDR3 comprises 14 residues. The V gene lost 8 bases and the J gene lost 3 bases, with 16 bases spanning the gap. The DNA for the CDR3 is TGTGCCAGCTCCGGAGGCCCCTCCTACTATGGCTACACCTTC. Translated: CASSGGPSYYGYTF.